The 8 T cell receptor beta chains given below trace back to one sample, sequenced in a study of shared clonotypes between healthy human individuals. Here immunoSEQ multiplex PCR was the method, and the copy in TCRdb shows in-frame clones only, minus some. This sample has around 2.5 million clones, with over 85% found just once. Sequencing was carried out using naive CD4+ T cells from PBMCs. Subset: CD45RA+ positively selected. Receptors were obtained from a man between 18 and 35 years old in good health. Some clones in this sample may be carry-over from other donors' samples.

The V and J genes are TRBV14 and TRBJ2-1, with TRBD2 matching 8 bases. Germline CDR1 SGHDN, CDR2 FVKESK. The CDR3 spans 14 residues. Unmatched junction bases numbered 4, after V lost 3 bases and J lost 6 bases. In nucleotides, the CDR3 is TGTGCCAGCAGCCAGACTAGCGTCTTCAATGAGCAGTTCTTC. It yields the protein CASSQTSVFNEQFF.

This clone appeared a few times. The genes are TRBV4-1 and TRBJ1-5; D unresolved. This CDR3 comprises 14 residues. The ends were cut back, 2 bases at V and 7 bases at J, with 12 bases in the middle. Germline lookup yields CDR1 MGHRA and CDR2 YSYEKL. The CDR3 is CASSQSGWIQPQHF. The DNA for the CDR3 is TGCGCCAGCAGCCAATCGGGATGGATCCAGCCCCAGCATTTT.

This clone appeared a single time. The V and J genes are TRBV7-6 and TRBJ2-7; 10 bases align to TRBD1. The V segment lost 5 bases and the J segment 2 bases; nucleotides outside the gene matches: 3. Germline loops: CDR1 SGHVS, CDR2 FNYEAQ. The CDR3 has 14 amino acids. The CDR3 protein is CASSRGQGAYEQYF. In DNA form, the CDR3 reads TGTGCCAGCAGCCGCGGACAGGGGGCCTACGAGCAGTACTTC.

V is TRBV19 and J is TRBJ2-1; a possible D gene is TRBD2 (6 bases). Trimming left V 3 bases short and J 6 bases short, with 21 bases between. Germline V gives CDR1 LNHDA, CDR2 SQIVND (reference sequence). The CDR3 is 17 amino acids. The CDR3 bases are TGTGCCAGTAGTATGAAAGTCGCCGGGACTGTACTCAATGAGCAGTTCTTC. It yields the protein CASSMKVAGTVLNEQFF.

V and J are TRBV28 and TRBJ1-5; D is ambiguous. The CDR3 is 16 amino acids. V was pared by 2 bases and J by 6 bases, with 17 bases between. Per the germline V gene, CDR1 is MDHEN and CDR2 is SYDVKM. The CDR3 nucleotides read TGTGCCAGCAGTTTACTCTCCGGTACCTGGGCTCAGCCCCAGCATTTT. Its protein product is CASSLLSGTWAQPQHF.

As to this clone: The same CDR3 is also encoded by other DNA sequences in this sample. The gene calls are TRBV7-2 and TRBJ2-1; the match to TRBD2 covers 8 bases. Germline V gene lookup returns CDR1 SGHTA and CDR2 FQGNSA. J was trimmed by 0 bases and V by 5 bases; bases with no gene match: 3. The CDR3 is 15 residues long. The CDR3 region has the DNA TGTGCCAGCAGCCCCAGCGGGAGCTCCTACAATGAGCAGTTCTTC. It encodes CASSPSGSSYNEQFF.

The J gene is TRBJ1-5, the V gene TRBV18; 9 nucleotides agree with TRBD1. V was clipped by 4 bases and J by 2 bases; unmatched bases: 9. The CDR3 loop spans 17 amino acids. Germline V CDR1 and CDR2: KGHSH, LQKENI. CDR3 region: CASSLGQGRPGNQPQHF. The CDR3 nucleotides read TGTGCCAGCTCACTGGGACAGGGCCGACCCGGCAATCAGCCCCAGCATTTT.

The chain recombines TRBV6-1 with TRBJ2-1, with D tentatively TRBD1 or TRBD2 (5 bases each). V gave up 10 bases and J gave up 10 bases, with 23 bases separating them. Germline CDR1 reads MNHNS; CDR2 reads SASEGT. The CDR3 is 14 residues long. CDR3 coding DNA: TGTGCCACCACAGGCCTCCTAGCTGGATTAGAGCAGTTCTTC. Its translation is CATTGLLAGLEQFF.